This passage covers 30 T cell receptor beta chains from one sample sequenced in a study of T cells in Graves' hyperthyroidism and ophthalmopathy. Amplified regions were TCR beta CDR3 sequences from RNA transcripts. An initial round of RT-PCR targeting the TCR CDR3 relied on the HTBI primer set. TCRdb called the multiplex PCR reads again in MiXCR, with one record for every CDR3 protein. In the table there are hundreds of thousands of distinct CDR3 sequences, under 20% of which are singletons. Sequenced material: blood. The receptors come from a woman aged 18 to 35 with Graves' hyperthyroidism.

This clonotype was counted only a few times. This chain connects TRBV12-3 or TRBV12-4 to TRBJ1-1, with TRBD1 matching over 9 bases. The J segment lost 5 bases and the V segment lost 4 bases, leaving 11 bases of the junction unmatched. The CDR3 covers 16 residues. The CDR3 reads CASSSWSGTGITEAFF. The CDR3 DNA follows: TGTGCCAGCAGTTCTTGGTCCGGGACAGGGATTACTGAAGCTTTCTTT.

The rearrangement joins TRBV20-1 to TRBJ1-2; D remains ambiguous. CDR3 length equals 14 residues. Germline V lookup: CDR1 DFQATT, CDR2 SNEGSKA (reference sequence). V was cut by 2 bases and J by 4 bases, with 14 bases left in between. This CDR3 is CSARPPGRFYGYTF. CDR3 coding DNA: TGCAGTGCTAGACCCCCGGGCAGGTTCTATGGCTACACCTTC.

The rearrangement links TRBV11-2 to TRBJ2-7; TRBD2 agrees at 7 bases. The V gene end was trimmed by 2 bases and the J gene end by 3 bases; junction bases not matched to a gene: 4. CDR1 and CDR2 (germline): SGHAT, FQNNGV. The CDR3 spans 14 residues. CDR3: CASSLWLADYEQYF. The CDR3 nucleotides read TGTGCCAGCAGCTTATGGCTAGCGGACTACGAGCAGTACTTC.

At least ten counts were recorded for this clonotype. The chain links TRBV7-2 to TRBJ2-5; the match to TRBD2 covers 11 bases. Germline V gene sequence: CDR1 SGHTA, CDR2 FQGNSA. Trimming at V came to 5 bases and at J to 2 bases, leaving 4 bases not matched to a gene. CDR3 length: 15 residues. CDR3 sequence (DNA): TGTGCCAGCAGCCGACTAGCGGGGTCGCAAGAGACCCAGTACTTC. The encoded protein is CASSRLAGSQETQYF.

In its sample, this clonotype was seen many times. This chain links TRBV7-3 with TRBJ2-7; D possibly corresponds to TRBD1 (5 bases). Between the trimmed V and J ends, which lost 3 bases and 4 bases, there was a span of 28 bases. The CDR3 has 19 residues. Germline V CDR1 and CDR2: SGHTA, FQGTGA. CDR3 in amino acids: CASSFSITLDTGPPYEQYF. The CDR3 bases are TGTGCCAGCAGCTTTTCGATAACTCTGGACACAGGCCCTCCATACGAGCAGTACTTC. Using reference TRBV7-3 and TRBJ2-7 for the parts outside the CDR3, the full variable domain is GAGVSQTPSNKVTEKGKYVELRCDPISGHTALYWYRQSLGQGPEFLIYFQGTGAADDSGLPNDRFFAVRPEGSVSTLKIQRTERGDSAVYLCASSFSITLDTGPPYEQYFGPGTRLTVT.

This clonotype occurred many times. The chain is built from TRBV6-1 and TRBJ2-2; weak D call: TRBD2 (7 bases). Germline V CDR1 and CDR2: MNHNS, SASEGT. The CDR3 is 13 residues long. V shed 9 bases and J shed 4 bases, with 12 bases lying between them. CDR3 loop: CASAGEGTGELFF. CDR3 nucleotide sequence: TGTGCCAGTGCAGGGGAGGGCACCGGGGAGCTGTTTTTT.

This clonotype was counted many times. This chain links TRBV5-1 with TRBJ1-1; D not resolved. Deletions cut 0 bases from V and 3 bases from J, with 9 bases between. CDR1 and CDR2 (germline): SGHRS, YFSETQ. The CDR3 loop spans 14 amino acids. The CDR3 DNA is TGCGCCAGCAGCTTGGTAGGGTTTCACACTGAAGCTTTCTTT. Its protein product is CASSLVGFHTEAFF.

This clonotype came up many times. The rearrangement links TRBV6-1 to TRBJ1-3, with a tentative D call TRBD1 (6 bases). There are 13 residues in the CDR3. The V gene's germline CDR1 is MNHNS and CDR2 SASEGT. Between the trimmed V and J ends, which lost 6 bases and 1 base, there was a span of 7 bases. CDR3 nucleotide sequence: TGTGCCAGCAGGCAGGGGTCTGGAAACACCATATATTTT. This encodes CASRQGSGNTIYF.

This clonotype was seen at least ten times. This chain joins TRBV6-5 and TRBJ2-2; D not resolved. V dropped 1 base and J dropped 7 bases, with 7 bases sitting between them. CDR1 MNHEY and CDR2 SVGAGI come from the germline V gene. CDR3 length: 13 residues. The CDR3 DNA reads as TGTGCCAGCAGTTACTACCGCGGCGGGGAGCTGTTTTTT. This gives the protein CASSYYRGGELFF.

The chain joins TRBV29-1 to TRBJ1-2; possibly TRBD1 for D (5 bases). Germline loops: CDR1 SQVTM, CDR2 ANQGSEA. The CDR3 extends over 14 amino acids. V lost 4 bases and J 2 bases, leaving 14 bases between the germline ends. The CDR3 DNA follows: TGCAGCGTTGGGTCAGGGACTGAAAACTATGGCTACACCTTC. Amino acids: CSVGSGTENYGYTF. The variable domain in full, with the rest retrieved from reference TRBV29-1 and TRBJ1-2, is SAVISQKPSRDICQRGTSLTIQCQVDSQVTMMFWYRQQPGQSLTLIATANQGSEATYESGFVIDKFPISRPNLTFSTLTVSNMSPEDSSIYLCSVGSGTENYGYTFGSGTRLTVV.

At least ten counts were recorded for this clonotype. V and J are TRBV6-1 and TRBJ2-7, with 8 nucleotides matching TRBD2. With 7 bases clipped from V and 2 bases from J, the junction kept 13 bases outside the gene matches. The germline CDR1 and CDR2 sequences are MNHNS and SASEGT. This CDR3 has 16 residues. This CDR3 is CASTPSPSGGAYEQYF. CDR3 in DNA: TGTGCCAGCACCCCCTCTCCCAGCGGGGGAGCCTACGAGCAGTACTTC.

This clonotype was recorded at least ten times. This sequence joins TRBV12-3 or TRBV12-4 and TRBJ1-2; weak D call: TRBD1 (5 bases). CDR3 length equals 16 residues. Trimming stripped 1 base from V and 0 bases from J, with 12 bases between. The CDR3 is CASSLGGRGPNYGYTF. The CDR3 bases are TGTGCCAGCAGTTTAGGGGGTAGGGGCCCTAACTATGGCTACACCTTC.

This clonotype was recorded only once. The CDR3: CASSEPGGEEGDTQYF. CDR3 nucleotides: TGTGCCAGCAGTGAACCTGGGGGCGAGGAAGGAGATACGCAGTATTTT. The chain combines TRBV6-1 with TRBJ2-3; TRBD1 is a possible D gene (6 bases). The CDR3 consists of 16 residues. V was clipped by 2 bases and J by 5 bases, with 17 bases between them. The germline CDR1 and CDR2 sequences are MNHNS and SASEGT.

The genes are TRBV12-5 and TRBJ2-5, with 7 bases fitting TRBD1. Looked up from germline, CDR1 is LGHNT and CDR2 is FRNRAP. The length of the CDR3 is 14 residues. The J segment lost 6 bases and the V segment lost 0 bases, leaving 4 bases of the junction unmatched. Written as DNA, the CDR3 is TGTGCTAGTGGTTTGGTAGACAGGGAACAGACCCAGTACTTC. This codes for CASGLVDREQTQYF. Filled out from reference TRBV12-5 and TRBJ2-5, the complete variable domain reads DARVTQTPRHKVTEMGQEVTMRCQPILGHNTVFWYRQTMMQGLELLAYFRNRAPLDDSGMPKDRFSAEMPDATLATLKIQPSEPRDSAVYFCASGLVDREQTQYFGPGTRLLVL.

This clonotype has at least ten counts. Germline and junction disagree at one end, which may indicate a read error. The genes are TRBV2 and TRBJ1-1; D gene unclear. Germline V lookup: CDR1 SNHLY, CDR2 FYNNEI. The CDR3 contains 12 residues. For the CDR3, the DNA is TGTGCCAGCAGGGAAGCTAACACTGAAGCTTTCTTT. Residues: CASREANTEAFF.

This clonotype was observed a few times. V gene TRBV4-1 combines with J gene TRBJ1-2; 7 bases match TRBD1. V lost 1 base and J lost 6; bases outside the gene matches: 5. This CDR3 region has 14 residues. CDR1 and CDR2 from the germline V gene are MGHRA and YSYEKL. CDR3 nucleotide sequence: TGCGCCAGCAGCCAAGTGGGACAGAGAGATGGCTACACCTTC. Translated: CASSQVGQRDGYTF.

In this sample, this clonotype turned up many times. The chain combines TRBV24-1 with TRBJ1-2; TRBD1 aligns across 7 bases. This CDR3 spans 15 amino acids. Germline CDR1 is KGHDR and CDR2 is SFDVKD. The junction had 12 bases not matched to a gene; V was cut back by 4 bases and J by 8 bases. CDR3 bases: TGTGCCACCAGTGAGGCAACAGGGGCCCAGACCGGCTACACCTTC. It specifies CATSEATGAQTGYTF.

This sequence joins TRBV4-1 and TRBJ1-1; 8 bases are a match to TRBD1. The CDR3 is 16 amino acids. Trimming removed 3 bases from V and 3 bases from J; junction bases left unmatched: 9. Germline V gene lookup returns CDR1 MGHRA and CDR2 YSYEKL. CDR3 coding DNA: TGCGCCAGCAGCCAGTACAGGGGGTCTCGAGACACTGAAGCTTTCTTT. Translation: CASSQYRGSRDTEAFF.

The rearrangement uses TRBV6-5 and TRBJ1-2; 8 nucleotides agree with TRBD1. The CDR3 contains 15 residues. The germline V gene encodes CDR1 MNHEY and CDR2 SVGAGI. V shed 2 bases and J 0 bases; nucleotides not matched to a gene: 2. The CDR3 region has the DNA TGTGCCAGCAGTTACGGGACAGGTTCTAACTATGGCTACACCTTC. It translates to CASSYGTGSNYGYTF.

The chain combines TRBV7-6 with TRBJ2-5, with 12 bases aligning to TRBD2. The V and J ends lost 3 bases and 6 bases, in that order; junction bases with no gene match: 5. CDR1 SGHVS and CDR2 FNYEAQ come from the germline V gene. The CDR3 runs 15 residues. The CDR3 nucleotides are TGTGCCAGCAGCTTGACTAGCGGGGGTTTAAAGACCCAGTACTTC. Translating it yields CASSLTSGGLKTQYF.

The V gene is TRBV5-1, the J gene TRBJ1-3; D uncertain. Trimming took off 0 bases at V and 2 bases at J, with 12 bases between the two ends. Germline CDR1 and CDR2: SGHRS and YFSETQ. This CDR3 has 16 residues. The CDR3 is CASSLAGLVTGNTIYF. Written as DNA, the CDR3 is TGCGCCAGCAGCTTGGCCGGGCTCGTCACTGGAAACACCATATATTTT.

There are many counts of this clonotype. In nucleotides, the CDR3 is TGCGCCAGCAGCCCCCAGGGAACGAACTATGGCTACACCTTC. This sequence encodes CASSPQGTNYGYTF. The rearrangement joins TRBV4-1 to TRBJ1-2, with TRBD1 as a possible D gene (5 bases). V lost 4 bases, J lost 2 bases, and 11 bases lay in between. The CDR3 length is 14 residues. CDR1 and CDR2 from the germline V gene are MGHRA and YSYEKL.

Turning to this clonotype: One end of the junction varies from germline; a read error may be responsible. The rearrangement joins TRBV18 to TRBJ2-2, with D perhaps given as TRBD1 or TRBD2 (5 bases each). Germline V CDR1 and CDR2: KGHSH, LQKENI. This CDR3 contains 16 residues. This CDR3 is CASSPRGALNSGDLFF. The CDR3 DNA sequence: TGTGCCAGCTCACCTCGGGGCGCCCTAAACTCCGGGGATCTGTTTTTT.

In its sample, this clonotype was seen many times. The J gene is TRBJ1-3, the V gene TRBV6-1, with 9 bases matching TRBD1. Germline-derived CDR1 and CDR2 are MNHNS and SASEGT. V was clipped by 5 bases and J by 2 bases; unmatched bases: 4. The CDR3 is made up of 15 amino acids. CDR3 DNA sequence: TGTGCCAGCAGTCGACAGGGGGGGGCTGGAAACACCATATATTTT. Its protein product is CASSRQGGAGNTIYF.

The rearrangement uses TRBV20-1 and TRBJ2-7, with a possible D match to TRBD2 (6 bases). The ends were cut back, 4 bases at V and 6 bases at J, with 16 bases in the middle. This CDR3 comprises 13 residues. Germline CDR1 and CDR2: DFQATT and SNEGSKA (reference sequence). The CDR3 coding sequence is TGCAGTGCTACCCCCGGGGGAGGCCCCGAGCAGTACTTC. Protein product: CSATPGGGPEQYF.

This clonotype was observed at least ten times. This rearrangement joins TRBV2 to TRBJ2-7; D gene uncertain. This CDR3 is 12 amino acids long. Germline-derived CDR1 and CDR2 are SNHLY and FYNNEI. The germline V and J ends were trimmed by 5 bases and 2 bases, with 7 bases remaining between them. The CDR3 DNA sequence: TGTGCCAGCAGTCCCGCTACCTACGAGCAGTACTTC. Its translation: CASSPATYEQYF. Full variable domain (rest looked up from reference TRBV2 and TRBJ2-7): EPEVTQTPSHQVTQMGQEVILRCVPISNHLYFYWYRQILGQKVEFLVSFYNNEISEKSEIFDDQFSVERPDGSNFTLKIRSTKLEDSAMYFCASSPATYEQYFGPGTRLTVT.

The table lists this clonotype with a few counts. The rearrangement links TRBV11-2 to TRBJ2-7; 7 nucleotides match TRBD2. There are 18 residues in the CDR3. Germline CDR1 reads SGHAT; CDR2 reads FQNNGV. The V gene end was trimmed by 2 bases and the J gene end by 1 base; junction bases not matched to a gene: 14. The chain's CDR3 is CASSLWRRSEGGSYEQYF. The CDR3, as DNA: TGTGCCAGCAGCTTATGGCGAAGGTCAGAGGGAGGGTCCTACGAGCAGTACTTC.

In this sample, this clonotype turned up many times. The chain uses TRBV6-1 and TRBJ1-5, with D possibly TRBD1 on 5 matching bases. CDR1 and CDR2 from the germline V gene are MNHNS and SASEGT. This CDR3 region has 13 residues. V was pared by 7 bases and J by 6 bases, with 13 bases between. The DNA of the CDR3 is TGTGCCAGCAACGGACGGGGCGGTCAGCCCCAGCATTTT. This gives the protein CASNGRGGQPQHF.

Note on this clonotype: Given a much more abundant clone one base away, this may be a read error. J is TRBJ2-5 and V is TRBV20-1; TRBD1 agrees at 7 bases. The CDR3 runs 13 residues. The germline gives CDR1 DFQATT, CDR2 SNEGSKA (reference sequence). As DNA, the CDR3 is TGCAGTGCCTACACCACAGGGGCCGAGACCAAGTACTTC. Amino acids: CSAYTTGAETKYF.

The chain links TRBV12-3 or TRBV12-4 to TRBJ1-1; weak D call: TRBD1 (6 bases). The CDR3 is 14 amino acids. Trimming took off 6 bases at V and 8 bases at J, with 19 bases between the two ends. The DNA for the CDR3 is TGTGCCAGCAGGGACTACAGGGTACCCCTAGAAGCTTTCTTT. This encodes CASRDYRVPLEAFF.